This passage covers 23 T cell receptor beta chains from one sample sequenced in a study of regulatory T cells in long-lasting Graves disease. Libraries of TCR beta came from iRepertoire HTBI primers plus Arm-PCR of CDR3 regions. TCRdb used MiXCR to reprocess the multiplex PCR reads, holding one entry per CDR3 protein. The table has more than 400,000 distinct CDR3 sequences, roughly 17% seen once. The time point: newly diagnosed GD, antithyroid drugs for less than 3 months. Researchers made the TCR library from RNA that was extracted from PBMCs. This same sample was also part of a study on T cells in Graves' hyperthyroidism and ophthalmopathy.

The material sequenced was peripheral blood mononuclear cells (PBMCs), taken at new diagnosis, from a patient treated with antithyroid drugs. The source of these receptors is a young woman with Graves disease.

About this clonotype: A far larger clone is one nucleotide away, so this likely arose from a read error. The chain couples TRBV7-2 to TRBJ2-2, with D uncertain. The V gene lost 6 bases and the J gene lost 5 bases, with 13 bases spanning the gap. The CDR3 totals 14 residues. Germline loops: CDR1 SGHTA, CDR2 FQGNSA. The CDR3 loop is CASRPTGPTGELFF. For the CDR3, the DNA is TGTGCCAGCAGGCCGACTGGCCCTACCGGGGAGCTGTTTTTT.

In its sample, this clonotype was seen many times. The chain has TRBV2 and TRBJ2-7, with D unclear. There are 13 residues in the CDR3. Per germline, CDR1 SNHLY and CDR2 FYNNEI. The V end lost 2 bases, the J end lost 3 bases, and 8 bases lay between the germline ends. The CDR3: CASSEPLNYEQYF. DNA of the CDR3: TGTGCCAGCAGTGAACCACTGAACTACGAGCAGTACTTC.

In its sample, this clonotype was seen many times. The V gene is TRBV28, the J gene TRBJ1-3, with D uncertain. V was cut by 8 bases and J by 0 bases, with 11 bases left in between. This CDR3 is 14 amino acids long. Germline lookup yields CDR1 MDHEN and CDR2 SYDVKM. The DNA of the CDR3 is TGTGCCAGCCGAGGAGGAGGCTCTGGAAACACCATATATTTT. It translates to CASRGGGSGNTIYF.

Many counts were recorded for this clonotype. V is TRBV20-1 and J is TRBJ2-7; D is possibly TRBD1 or TRBD2 (6 bases each). Trimming took off 0 bases at V and 3 bases at J, with 15 bases between the two ends. Germline CDR1 DFQATT, CDR2 SNEGSKA (reference sequence). The CDR3 has 15 residues. The CDR3 loop reads CSARDGGRSFYEQYF. CDR3 in DNA: TGCAGTGCTAGAGATGGGGGGCGTTCTTTCTACGAGCAGTACTTC.

This clonotype showed up just a few times. The chain has TRBV4-1 and TRBJ1-1; 12 bases align to TRBD1. CDR1 MGHRA and CDR2 YSYEKL come from the germline V gene. CDR3 length: 18 amino acids. J lost 1 base, V lost 6 bases, and 12 bases had no gene match. Here the CDR3 DNA reads TGCGCCAGCAGTCTCCCCCGGGACAGGGGGCTTCGGAACACTGAAGCTTTCTTT. Protein product: CASSLPRDRGLRNTEAFF.

This clonotype was observed a few times. The V call is TRBV20-1, the J call TRBJ2-3; D is unclear. The V end was cut by 5 bases, the J end by 1 base, with 10 bases between. Germline V lookup: CDR1 DFQATT, CDR2 SNEGSKA (reference sequence). The CDR3 is 13 residues long. The CDR3 reads CSAVWPRTDTQYF. CDR3 nucleotide sequence: TGCAGTGCTGTCTGGCCTCGCACAGATACGCAGTATTTT.

This sequence joins TRBV5-5 and TRBJ2-3; 7 bases are a match to TRBD2. Per the germline V gene, CDR1 is SGHKS and CDR2 is YYEKEE (reference sequence). CDR3 length: 15 residues. V was pared by 8 bases and J by 2 bases, with 11 bases of the junction left unmatched. CDR3 coding DNA: TGTGCCAGTGGAACGGGGCTAGCGGCCACAGATACGCAGTATTTT. Amino acid sequence: CASGTGLAATDTQYF.

With respect to this clonotype: The junction shows a germline mismatch at one end, possibly a read error. The rearrangement uses TRBV7-2 and TRBJ2-7; the D is unclear. The CDR3 loop spans 12 amino acids. Looked up from germline, CDR1 is SGHTA and CDR2 is FQGNSA. The CDR3 DNA sequence: TGTGCCAGCCCACGGGCCTCCCACGAGCAGTACTTC. Translated: CASPRASHEQYF. Drawing the rest from reference TRBV7-2 and TRBJ2-7, the complete variable domain is GAGVSQSPSNKVTEKGKDVELRCDPISGHTALYWYRQSLGQGLEFLIYFQGNSAPDKSGLPSDRFSAERTGGSVSTLTIQRTQQEDSAVYLCASPRASHEQYFGPGTRLTVT.

This clonotype appeared many times. The genes are TRBV11-2 and TRBJ2-5; 11 bases map to TRBD2. CDR1 and CDR2 (germline): SGHAT, FQNNGV. CDR3 length: 15 amino acids. J lost 2 bases, V lost 7 bases, and 6 bases had no gene match. As DNA, the CDR3 is TGTGCCAGCACCAGACTAGCGGGAAGGCAAGAGACCCAGTACTTC. Its protein is CASTRLAGRQETQYF.

This clonotype was observed a handful of times. The V and J genes are TRBV18 and TRBJ1-3, with D hard to call. The germline V gene encodes CDR1 KGHSH and CDR2 LQKENI. With 2 bases removed from V and 1 base from J, the gap between germline ends came to 12 bases. The CDR3 spans 16 residues. In nucleotides, the CDR3 is TGTGCCAGCTCACCAACCAACAGCGGATCTGGAAACACCATATATTTT. Amino acids: CASSPTNSGSGNTIYF.

This clonotype was found a few times. The chain joins TRBV7-2 to TRBJ1-1; D call uncertain. Looked up from germline, CDR1 is SGHTA and CDR2 is FQGNSA. This CDR3 is 14 amino acids long. V was pared by 3 bases and J by 4 bases, with 12 bases between. The CDR3 here is CASSLQGWSTEAFF. The CDR3 bases are TGTGCCAGCAGCTTGCAAGGGTGGAGCACTGAAGCTTTCTTT. Combining the CDR3 with reference TRBV7-2 and TRBJ1-1 gives the whole variable domain GAGVSQSPSNKVTEKGKDVELRCDPISGHTALYWYRQSLGQGLEFLIYFQGNSAPDKSGLPSDRFSAERTGGSVSTLTIQRTQQEDSAVYLCASSLQGWSTEAFFGQGTRLTVV.

A word on this clonotype: This may arise from a read error, as a much more abundant clone is one base away. The chain links TRBV7-2 to TRBJ2-1; maybe TRBD2 (6 bases). Germline V gene data show CDR1 as SGHTA and CDR2 as FQGNSA. This CDR3 spans 16 amino acids. In DNA form, the CDR3 reads TGTGCCAGCAGCACAGGTGGCCTAGCGTACTACAATGAGCAGCTCTTC. Translated: CASSTGGLAYYNEQLF.

This clonotype was recorded at least ten times. The chain carries TRBV20-1 and TRBJ2-5, with 8 nucleotides matching TRBD2. V lost 3 bases to trimming and J lost 2 bases; unmatched junction nucleotides: 8. The CDR3 length is 15 residues. CDR1 DFQATT and CDR2 SNEGSKA come from the germline V gene (reference sequence). The CDR3 reads CSAREPSGRQETQYF. The CDR3 region has the DNA TGCAGTGCTAGGGAACCCAGCGGGAGACAAGAGACCCAGTACTTC.

The chain combines TRBV9 with TRBJ2-1, with 7 bases matching TRBD2. The V segment lost 1 base and the J segment 4 bases; nucleotides outside the gene matches: 17. Germline V gives CDR1 SGDLS, CDR2 YYNGEE. This CDR3 is built from 19 residues. CDR3 nucleotides: TGTGCCAGCAGCGTACCCCGGATGGCGTCGGGGGGAATATACAATGAGCAGTTCTTC. This sequence encodes CASSVPRMASGGIYNEQFF. The variable domain in full, with the rest retrieved from reference TRBV9 and TRBJ2-1, is DSGVTQTPKHLITATGQRVTLRCSPRSGDLSVYWYQQSLDQGLQFLIQYYNGEERAKGNILERFSAQQFPDLHSELNLSSLELGDSALYFCASSVPRMASGGIYNEQFFGPGTRLTVL.

This clonotype occurred many times. The chain carries TRBV3-1 and TRBJ2-3, with D perhaps matching TRBD1 or TRBD2 (5 bases each). Germline V gene lookup returns CDR1 LGHDT and CDR2 YNNKEL (reference sequence). Trimming cost V 0 bases and J 2 bases, with 6 bases left between them. The CDR3 consists of 14 residues. This chain's CDR3 is CASSQEGDTDTQYF. The CDR3 DNA sequence: TGTGCCAGCAGCCAAGAGGGGGACACAGATACGCAGTATTTT.

This clonotype has a count of ten or more. The V and J genes are TRBV18 and TRBJ2-7; D possibly corresponds to TRBD2 (6 bases). Germline lookup yields CDR1 KGHSH and CDR2 LQKENI. V shed 1 base and J shed 5 bases, with 15 bases lying between them. The CDR3 spans 15 residues. The DNA for the CDR3 is TGTGCCAGCTCACCACATGGAGGGGCATTGAACGAGCAGTACTTC. This sequence encodes CASSPHGGALNEQYF.

At least ten counts were recorded for this clonotype. This CDR3 is CASSPLPGTSGSSGEQFF. For the CDR3, the DNA is TGTGCCAGCAGCCCCCTCCCCGGGACTAGCGGGAGTAGCGGGGAGCAGTTCTTC. The J gene is TRBJ2-1, the V gene TRBV28; 14 bases agree with TRBD2. This CDR3 contains 18 residues. The V gene's germline CDR1 is MDHEN and CDR2 SYDVKM. V lost 6 bases, J lost 10 bases, and 17 bases stayed unmatched.

This clonotype showed up many times. The gene calls are TRBV7-2 and TRBJ2-3, with a weak D call TRBD2 (6 bases). The CDR3 has 15 residues. Germline V gene lookup returns CDR1 SGHTA and CDR2 FQGNSA. The V end lost 4 bases, the J end lost 1 base, and 12 bases lay between the germline ends. This chain's CDR3 is CASSYGSGGTDTQYF. The CDR3 region has the DNA TGTGCCAGCAGCTACGGTAGCGGAGGCACAGATACGCAGTATTTT.

The rearrangement links TRBV7-2 to TRBJ2-1; 11 bases line up with TRBD2. The CDR3 spans 16 residues. V was pared by 7 bases and J by 6 bases, with 11 bases of the junction left unmatched. Germline V CDR1 and CDR2: SGHTA, FQGNSA. CDR3 loop: CASTSVLAGASNEQFF. The CDR3 bases are TGTGCCAGCACCTCGGTACTAGCGGGAGCTAGCAATGAGCAGTTCTTC.

This sequence joins TRBV20-1 and TRBJ2-5, with 10 bases matching TRBD2. Losses at the gene ends were 3 bases for V and 3 bases for J; bases not matched to a gene: 4. CDR3 length: 14 residues. CDR1 is DFQATT, CDR2 SNEGSKA, per germline (reference sequence). CDR3 coding DNA: TGCAGTGCTAGGCCAGGACTAGCGGAAGAGACCCAGTACTTC. It is translated as CSARPGLAEETQYF.

This clonotype came up many times. This chain links TRBV6-1 with TRBJ2-7; TRBD1 aligns across 8 bases. CDR1 MNHNS and CDR2 SASEGT come from the germline V gene. V lost 6 bases and J lost 0; bases outside the gene matches: 1. The CDR3 consists of 13 residues. CDR3: CASRGQDSYEQYF. The CDR3 DNA reads as TGTGCCAGCAGGGGACAGGACTCCTACGAGCAGTACTTC.

A few counts support this clonotype. The junction shows a germline mismatch at one end, possibly a read error. The CDR3 nucleotides read TGCGCCAGCAGCCAAGGACCCCTAGTGTCGGAGACCCAGTACTTC. Encoded protein: CASSQGPLVSETQYF. The rearrangement links TRBV28 to TRBJ2-5; D not resolved. CDR1 is MDHEN, CDR2 SYDVKM, per germline. The CDR3 runs 15 residues.

This clonotype showed up many times. The V gene is TRBV5-1, the J gene TRBJ2-3; tentatively, D is TRBD1 (6 bases). Trimming removed 2 bases from V and 3 bases from J, with 22 bases in between. The V gene's germline CDR1 is SGHRS and CDR2 YFSETQ. CDR3 length: 18 residues. CDR3 nucleotide sequence: TGCGCCAGCAGCTTAGGCTTCAGGGGACAAAGGAGGACAGATACGCAGTATTTT. Translating gives CASSLGFRGQRRTDTQYF.